These 32 T cell receptor beta chains were sequenced from one sample in a study of T cells after yellow fever vaccination. TCRdb recomputed calls from the 5' RACE reads with MiXCR, one row per CDR3 protein. The table lists approximately 120,000 distinct CDR3 sequences, about 7.4% of them singletons. This sample comprised CD4+ T cells sorted from PBMCs, obtained less than 11 days after the first yellow fever vaccination. Receptor source: a man between 18 and 29 years old who received the YFV17D yellow fever vaccine.

This clonotype was recorded at least ten times. J is TRBJ2-7 and V is TRBV29-1, with 10 nucleotides matching TRBD1. Trimming took 7 bases from V and 6 from J; bases not matched to a gene: 12. Germline values: CDR1 SQVTM, CDR2 ANQGSEA. This CDR3 has 14 amino acids. This CDR3 is CSATPRDRGSEQYF. DNA for the CDR3: TGCAGCGCGACCCCCCGGGACAGGGGATCCGAGCAGTACTTC.

This clonotype was recorded many times. The chain recombines TRBV7-2 with TRBJ2-7; the match to TRBD1 covers 7 bases. Germline CDR1 is SGHTA and CDR2 is FQGNSA. V lost 1 base, J lost 6 bases, and 3 bases stayed unmatched. The CDR3 totals 13 residues. The CDR3 DNA is TGTGCCAGCAGCTTAGTAACAGGGGCCGAGCAGTACGTC. It encodes CASSLVTGAEQYV.

This clonotype has a handful of counts. The chain uses TRBV5-1 and TRBJ2-2, with TRBD1 as a possible D gene (5 bases). V was pared by 7 bases and J by 1 base, with 11 bases between. Germline CDR1 and CDR2: SGHRS and YFSETQ. This CDR3 comprises 14 residues. The CDR3 loop reads CASLQTVNTGELFF. In DNA form, the CDR3 reads TGCGCCAGCCTTCAGACAGTGAACACCGGGGAGCTGTTTTTT.

The chain links TRBV6-5 to TRBJ1-1, with unresolved D. The V and J ends lost 0 bases and 4 bases respectively, with 18 bases between them. CDR3 length equals 17 residues. Germline CDR1 is MNHEY and CDR2 is SVGAGI. This CDR3 reads CASSYSLAGEELTEAFF. CDR3 DNA: TGTGCCAGCAGTTACTCCCTGGCGGGAGAGGAACTCACTGAAGCTTTCTTT.

The V gene is TRBV18, the J gene TRBJ2-6; D call uncertain. This CDR3 is 16 amino acids long. Germline CDR1 KGHSH, CDR2 LQKENI. The V end was cut by 3 bases, the J end by 0 bases, with 9 bases between. The CDR3 reads CASSPNTRSGANVLTF. In DNA, the CDR3 is TGTGCCAGCTCACCGAACACCCGCTCTGGGGCCAACGTCCTGACTTTC. Based on the CDR3 plus reference TRBV18 and TRBJ2-6, the full variable domain is NAGVMQNPRHLVRRRGQEARLRCSPMKGHSHVYWYRQLPEEGLKFMVYLQKENIIDESGMPKERFSAEFPKEGPSILRIQQVVRGDSAAYFCASSPNTRSGANVLTFGAGSRLTVL.

The chain joins TRBV6-4 to TRBJ2-1, with D perhaps TRBD2 (6 bases). V lost 0 bases and J lost 4, with 13 bases in between. The CDR3 runs 16 residues. CDR1 is MRHNA and CDR2 is SNTAGT in the germline V gene. This CDR3 reads CASSDSGGIYYNEQFF. The CDR3 region has the DNA TGTGCCAGCAGTGACTCTGGCGGGATTTATTACAATGAGCAGTTCTTC.

In the case of this clonotype: A much larger clone differs by one base, so this may be a read error. This sequence joins TRBV6-1 and TRBJ1-6, with a possible D match to TRBD1 (5 bases). This CDR3 comprises 16 residues. Germline CDR1 reads MNHNS; CDR2 reads SASEGT. The CDR3 nucleotides read TGTGCCCGCAGACACCGACCGGGACTGCCTAATTCACCCCTCCACTTT. Its translation: CARRHRPGLPNSPLHF.

This clonotype occurred a few times. The V and J genes are TRBV2 and TRBJ1-5, with D unclear. Trimming removed 4 bases at V and 3 bases at J, with 7 bases between. Germline CDR1 SNHLY, CDR2 FYNNEI. The CDR3 has 13 amino acids. CDR3 sequence reads: CASSAAINQPQHF. DNA of the CDR3: TGTGCCAGCAGTGCGGCGATCAATCAGCCCCAGCATTTT.

This clonotype has at least ten counts. The chain recombines TRBV5-4 with TRBJ2-7; D remains unclear. Germline V lookup: CDR1 SGHNT, CDR2 YYREEE (reference sequence). The CDR3 contains 14 residues. Trimming removed 5 bases at V and 10 bases at J, with 22 bases between. The CDR3 spells CASSHKSDKAVQYV. In DNA form, the CDR3 reads TGTGCCAGCAGTCACAAATCCGACAAGGCCGTTCAGTACGTC.

This clonotype has at least ten counts. The rearrangement uses TRBV7-9 and TRBJ1-5, with a possible D match to TRBD1 (5 bases). The V end lost 6 bases, the J end lost 7 bases, and 19 bases lay between the germline ends. The CDR3 runs to 15 residues. Germline V gene lookup returns CDR1 SEHNR and CDR2 FQNEAQ (reference sequence). The CDR3 is CASSQGEALDQPQHF. CDR3 nucleotides: TGTGCCAGCAGTCAGGGCGAGGCCTTAGACCAGCCCCAGCATTTT.

This clonotype occurred a few times. The chain has TRBV7-2 and TRBJ1-2, with unresolved D. Germline loops: CDR1 SGHTA, CDR2 FQGNSA. The CDR3 contains 15 residues. The V gene lost 2 bases and the J gene lost 0 bases, with 10 bases spanning the gap. The CDR3 coding sequence is TGTGCCAGCAGCTTATCGGTCTCCGCTAACTATGGCTACACCTTC. It specifies CASSLSVSANYGYTF.

The table lists this clonotype with many counts. The chain employs TRBV7-2 and TRBJ1-2; tentatively, D is TRBD1 (5 bases). Germline CDR1 reads SGHTA; CDR2 reads FQGNSA. This CDR3 contains 14 residues. Trimming cost V 1 base and J 8 bases, with 14 bases left between them. CDR3 sequence (DNA): TGTGCCAGCAGCTTAGTTACGGGAGAGGGGGGCTACACCTTC. It is translated as CASSLVTGEGGYTF.

This clonotype has ten or more counts. V usage is TRBV20-1 and J usage is TRBJ2-1, with D perhaps TRBD2 (6 bases). With 6 bases removed from V and 4 bases from J, the gap between germline ends came to 28 bases. CDR3 length: 18 amino acids. The germline CDR1 and CDR2 sequences are DFQATT and SNEGSKA (reference sequence). The CDR3 DNA sequence: TGCAGTGCCCCACGGGGGATCGAATCTTTACGTACGTACAATGAGCAGTTCTTC. Protein sequence: CSAPRGIESLRTYNEQFF.

This clonotype was recorded at least ten times. The chain employs TRBV6-1 and TRBJ1-6, with 8 nucleotides matching TRBD1. V shed 6 bases, J shed 5 bases, and the junction held 6 bases outside the gene matches. Germline CDR1 MNHNS, CDR2 SASEGT. There are 15 residues in the CDR3. CDR3: CASRDGTGHNSPLHF. The CDR3 nucleotides read TGTGCCAGCAGAGATGGGACAGGTCATAATTCACCCCTCCACTTT.

This clonotype has ten or more counts. The rearrangement uses TRBV12-3 or TRBV12-4 and TRBJ2-7; tentative D call: TRBD2 (6 bases). This CDR3 region has 13 residues. Trimming stripped 2 bases from V and 6 bases from J, with 11 bases between. The CDR3 region is CASSLPGVSEQYV. CDR3 in DNA: TGTGCCAGCAGTTTACCGGGGGTTAGCGAGCAGTACGTC.

This clonotype was observed at least ten times. V gene TRBV6-1 combines with J gene TRBJ2-7; the match to TRBD1 covers 7 bases. With V trimmed by 1 base and J by 9 bases, 6 bases remained unmatched. The CDR3 is made up of 13 amino acids. Germline V gene data show CDR1 as MNHNS and CDR2 as SASEGT. The CDR3 region is CASSEDDRVGQYF. The CDR3, as DNA: TGTGCCAGCAGTGAAGATGACAGGGTTGGGCAGTACTTC.

This clonotype was detected ten times or more. The rearrangement links TRBV5-1 to TRBJ2-3; 7 bases are a match to TRBD1. In germline, CDR1 is SGHRS, CDR2 YFSETQ. The V segment lost 2 bases and the J segment 6 bases; nucleotides outside the gene matches: 9. The CDR3 is 15 amino acids. CDR3 coding DNA: TGCGCCAGCAGCTTCCGGGACAGCACTCGGGATACGCAGTATTTT. Translation gives CASSFRDSTRDTQYF. Complete variable domain (other parts from reference TRBV5-1 and TRBJ2-3): KAGVTQTPRYLIKTRGQQVTLSCSPISGHRSVSWYQQTPGQGLQFLFEYFSETQRNKGNFPGRFSGRQFSNSRSEMNVSTLELGDSALYLCASSFRDSTRDTQYFGPGTRLTVL.

This clonotype was seen repeatedly, ten times or more. The V and J genes are TRBV20-1 and TRBJ2-2; 7 bases agree with TRBD2. From germline, CDR1 is DFQATT and CDR2 SNEGSKA (reference sequence). V lost 7 bases and J lost 7; bases outside the gene matches: 6. The CDR3 length is 12 residues. The CDR3 reads CSVNLAGGELFF. The CDR3 DNA reads TGCAGTGTTAACTTAGCGGGCGGGGAGCTGTTTTTT.

J is TRBJ2-3 and V is TRBV20-1, with D possibly TRBD2 on 5 matching bases. V lost 7 bases, J lost 5 bases, and 16 bases lay in between. Germline CDR1 and CDR2: DFQATT and SNEGSKA (reference sequence). The CDR3 spans 13 residues. The CDR3 is CSVGNPEGDTQYF. DNA for the CDR3: TGCAGTGTAGGGAACCCCGAGGGAGATACGCAGTATTTT.

This clonotype was recorded many times. This chain uses TRBV7-9 with TRBJ2-5; 9 nucleotides agree with TRBD2. The V and J ends lost 2 bases and 2 bases, in that order; junction bases with no gene match: 3. The germline CDR1 and CDR2 sequences are SEHNR and FQNEAQ (reference sequence). The CDR3 runs 15 residues. This chain's CDR3 is CASSLNLAGQETQYF. CDR3 coding DNA: TGTGCCAGCAGCTTAAATCTAGCGGGGCAAGAGACCCAGTACTTC.

This chain connects TRBV7-6 to TRBJ2-3; D unresolved. V was clipped by 3 bases and J by 0 bases, with 7 bases between them. Germline lookup yields CDR1 SGHVS and CDR2 FNYEAQ. The CDR3 is 14 residues long. The CDR3 spells CASSLPASTDTQYF. The CDR3 nucleotides read TGTGCCAGCAGCTTGCCTGCTAGCACAGATACGCAGTATTTT.

This sequence joins TRBV7-2 and TRBJ1-4; 10 bases fit TRBD1. Germline CDR1 SGHTA, CDR2 FQGNSA. This CDR3 region has 18 residues. Losses at the gene ends were 2 bases for V and 2 bases for J; bases not matched to a gene: 8. The chain's CDR3 is CASSLRRQGALTNEKLFF. The CDR3 DNA reads TGTGCCAGCAGCTTAAGGAGACAGGGGGCGCTTACTAATGAAAAACTGTTTTTT.

This clonotype was found many times. The genes are TRBV7-6 and TRBJ2-2; D perhaps matches TRBD2 (6 bases). Trimming stripped 2 bases from V and 2 bases from J, with 12 bases between. CDR1 is SGHVS, CDR2 FNYEAQ, per germline. The CDR3 consists of 16 residues. CDR3: CASSLMEGSNTGELFF. The CDR3 nucleotides read TGTGCCAGCAGCTTAATGGAGGGTTCTAACACCGGGGAGCTGTTTTTT.

As to this clonotype: This may come from a read error, since a much larger clone is one base off. This chain uses TRBV18 with TRBJ2-5, with D possibly TRBD2 on 7 matching bases. The CDR3 extends over 15 amino acids. Germline V CDR1 and CDR2: KGHSH, LQKENI. The CDR3 DNA follows: TGTACCAGCTCACCCCCCCGGGGGGCCCAAGAGACCCAGTACTTC. Amino acids: CTSSPPRGAQETQYF. Drawing the rest from reference TRBV18 and TRBJ2-5, the complete variable domain is NAGVMQNPRHLVRRRGQEARLRCSPMKGHSHVYWYRQLPEEGLKFMVYLQKENIIDESGMPKERFSAEFPKEGPSILRIQQVVRGDSAAYFCTSSPPRGAQETQYFGPGTRLLVL.

The rearrangement joins TRBV14 to TRBJ2-5; D unresolved. The CDR3 is 12 residues long. Trimming removed 3 bases from V and 4 bases from J, with 6 bases in between. Per germline, CDR1 SGHDN and CDR2 FVKESK. CDR3 coding DNA: TGTGCCAGCAGCCATTTTCCAGAGACCCAGTACTTC. Amino acids: CASSHFPETQYF.

This clonotype was seen at least ten times. V usage is TRBV20-1 and J usage is TRBJ2-5, with TRBD2 matching 15 bases. Germline V gives CDR1 DFQATT, CDR2 SNEGSKA (reference sequence). The V gene end was trimmed by 6 bases and the J gene end by 9 bases; junction bases not matched to a gene: 14. CDR3 length: 16 amino acids. DNA for the CDR3: TGCAGTGCGGCGGGACTAGCGGGGGGACGCAATAAGGCCCAGTACTTC. Protein sequence: CSAAGLAGGRNKAQYF.

The sample holds many counts of this clonotype. V usage is TRBV30 and J usage is TRBJ1-2, with D possibly TRBD1 on 6 matching bases. With 3 bases removed from V and 5 bases from J, the gap between germline ends came to 13 bases. The CDR3 runs 13 residues. Germline loops: CDR1 GTSNPN, CDR2 SVGIG (reference sequence). CDR3 in amino acids: CAWSLAGVYGYTF. The CDR3 nucleotides are TGTGCCTGGAGCCTAGCAGGGGTGTATGGCTACACCTTC.

The sample holds many counts of this clonotype. The genes are TRBV7-2 and TRBJ2-3; TRBD1 matches 9 bases. The CDR3 consists of 18 residues. V gave up 0 bases and J gave up 0 bases; unmatched junction bases: 7. Germline V CDR1 and CDR2: SGHTA, FQGNSA. CDR3 nucleotides: TGTGCCAGCAGCTTAGCGGGACAGGGCCCCCCGAGCACAGATACGCAGTATTTT. This codes for CASSLAGQGPPSTDTQYF.

This chain uses TRBV12-3 or TRBV12-4 with TRBJ2-5; maybe TRBD2 (7 bases). The CDR3 spans 13 residues. The V end was cut by 6 bases, the J end by 5 bases, with 13 bases between. CDR3 region: CASRPWGGETQYF. In nucleotides, the CDR3 is TGTGCCAGCAGGCCGTGGGGGGGCGAGACCCAGTACTTC.

This clonotype was picked up many times. This chain joins TRBV28 and TRBJ2-7; possibly TRBD1 for D (6 bases). The CDR3 loop spans 16 amino acids. The germline CDR1 and CDR2 sequences are MDHEN and SYDVKM. V lost 1 base to trimming and J lost 8 bases, with 21 bases between them. CDR3 protein: CASSLYTGDTGVKQYV. As DNA, the CDR3 is TGTGCCAGCAGTTTATATACCGGGGACACAGGAGTGAAGCAGTACGTC.

This clonotype showed up many times. Written as DNA, the CDR3 is TGTGCCAGCAGCTTAAATTCCCCTGTCGCAACTAATGAAAAACTGTTTTTT. It encodes CASSLNSPVATNEKLFF. The chain employs TRBV7-2 and TRBJ1-4; unclear D gene. Per germline, CDR1 SGHTA and CDR2 FQGNSA. The CDR3 length is 17 residues. Deletions cut 2 bases from V and 0 bases from J, with 13 bases between.

The sample holds a few counts of this clonotype. The genes are TRBV20-1 and TRBJ2-6; no clear D. This CDR3 has 12 amino acids. CDR1 is DFQATT, CDR2 SNEGSKA, per germline (reference sequence). The V end lost 6 bases, the J end lost 3 bases, and 6 bases lay between the germline ends. The CDR3 DNA follows: TGCAGTGCCTCGTATGGGGCCAACGTCCTGACTTTC. This sequence encodes CSASYGANVLTF.